The 11 T cell receptor beta chains listed next were all sequenced from one sample in a study of blood T cell repertoires in COVID-19. TCRdb's table, derived via immunoSEQ multiplex PCR, lists solely in-frame clones and lacks some. Of under 350,000 clones listed, about 83% were seen once; the top ten hold roughly 9.4%. Sequencing was carried out using peripheral blood. The receptor source for this set is a woman aged 45-65 years who had recovered from COVID-19.

The chain has TRBV10-3 and TRBJ2-7; D gene ambiguous. Germline CDR1 and CDR2: ENHRY and SYGVKD. The length of the CDR3 is 16 residues. V lost 0 bases, J lost 2 bases, and 14 bases lay in between. The CDR3 sequence: CAISESEATPTYEQYF. In nucleotides, the CDR3 is TGTGCCATCAGTGAGTCGGAAGCGACTCCGACCTACGAGCAGTACTTC.

CDR3 in amino acids: CASGGTYNEQFF. The DNA for the CDR3 is TGTGCCAGCGGCGGGACTTACAATGAGCAGTTCTTC. The V call is TRBV2, the J call TRBJ2-1, with D perhaps matching TRBD2 (6 bases). Trimming pared 8 bases from V and 4 bases from J, leaving 9 bases between. Per germline, CDR1 SNHLY and CDR2 FYNNEI. The CDR3 sequence is 12 residues long.

The chain has TRBV28 and TRBJ2-7; 9 bases map to TRBD2. Trimming cost V 5 bases and J 5 bases; bases outside gene matches: 10. CDR1 is MDHEN, CDR2 SYDVKM, per germline. The CDR3 spans 15 residues. The chain's CDR3 is CASSHAGTSLNEQYF. CDR3 DNA: TGTGCCAGCAGTCACGCCGGGACTAGCCTAAACGAGCAGTACTTC.

The genes are TRBV5-1 and TRBJ1-3, with 7 bases aligning to TRBD1. The junction had 10 bases not matched to a gene; V was cut back by 4 bases and J by 6 bases. This CDR3 contains 15 residues. From germline, CDR1 is SGHRS and CDR2 YFSETQ. Here the CDR3 reads CASSAGDRQENTIYF. The DNA for the CDR3 is TGCGCCAGCAGCGCCGGGGACAGACAAGAAAACACCATATATTTT.

The genes are TRBV5-4 and TRBJ2-3, with TRBD2 identical over 7 bases. This CDR3 has 18 residues. Trimming removed 0 bases from V and 5 bases from J; junction bases left unmatched: 15. Germline lookup yields CDR1 SGHNT and CDR2 YYREEE (reference sequence). CDR3 in DNA: TGTGCCAGCAGCTTGGCGTTCGTCGGGGGAGGGCCCGGAGATACGCAGTATTTT. As protein: CASSLAFVGGGPGDTQYF.

This clone was seen a few times. The chain recombines TRBV4-3 with TRBJ2-1; TRBD2 aligns across 10 bases. CDR1 is LGHNA, CDR2 YSLEER, per germline. This CDR3 contains 16 residues. J gave up 10 bases and V 1 base, and 10 bases lay outside the gene matches. The CDR3 loop is CASSQGKLAGLHEQFF. The CDR3 coding sequence is TGCGCCAGCAGCCAAGGGAAACTAGCGGGACTACACGAGCAGTTCTTC.

CDR3 in DNA: TGTGCCAGCAGTTCCGGAGCAGGGCCATCCTACGAGCAGTACTTC. It is translated as CASSSGAGPSYEQYF. The chain employs TRBV28 and TRBJ2-7, with a tentative D call TRBD1 (5 bases). Germline V gene data show CDR1 as MDHEN and CDR2 as SYDVKM. Trimming stripped 4 bases from V and 1 base from J, with 14 bases between. CDR3 size: 15 residues.

The chain uses TRBV6-2 or TRBV6-3 and TRBJ1-6; TRBD1 might be the D (5 bases). Germline CDR1 MNHEY, CDR2 SVGEGT. The CDR3 consists of 15 residues. The ends were cut back, 6 bases at V and 6 bases at J, with 15 bases in the middle. As DNA, the CDR3 is TGTGCCAGCAGCCGATCAACAGGAGTTAATTCACCCCTCCACTTT. It is translated as CASSRSTGVNSPLHF.

This clone was recorded at least ten times. V gene TRBV29-1 combines with J gene TRBJ2-7; tentative D call: TRBD2 (5 bases). V was shortened by 4 bases and J by 3 bases, with 7 bases between the two germline ends. The CDR3 extends over 11 amino acids. CDR1 is SQVTM and CDR2 is ANQGSEA in the germline V gene. Here the CDR3 DNA reads TGCAGCGTTGGACGGGACTACGAGCAGTACTTC. It is translated as CSVGRDYEQYF.

This clone showed up just once. The chain carries TRBV3-1 (or the pseudogene TRBV3-2) and TRBJ2-5; 11 bases line up with TRBD1. CDR1 is LGHDT, CDR2 YNNKEL, per germline (reference sequence). The CDR3 has 13 residues. V was pared by 5 bases and J by 7 bases, with 3 bases of the junction left unmatched. The chain's CDR3 is CASSAGTGGTQYF. In DNA, the CDR3 is TGTGCCAGCAGCGCCGGGACAGGGGGGACCCAGTACTTC.

As to this clone: In the same sample, other DNA sequences code for this CDR3. This sequence joins TRBV27 and TRBJ2-1, with D possibly TRBD1 on 6 matching bases. Trimming pared 4 bases from V and 4 bases from J, leaving 11 bases between. Germline CDR1 reads MNHEY; CDR2 reads SMNVEV (reference sequence). The CDR3 is made up of 14 amino acids. Here the CDR3 reads CASSSQGYYNEQFF. The CDR3 bases are TGTGCCAGCAGTTCTCAGGGGTATTACAATGAGCAGTTCTTC.